This T cell receptor beta chain is from a study of cytomegalovirus exposure and HLA in healthy donors. Study-level points and caveats: Most TCR beta V segments were productive about 90% or about 30% of the time in an earlier analysis. A link between a missense DCLRE1C variant and TCR beta V- and J-gene trimming emerged from a later analysis.

Germline lookup yields CDR1 MNHEY and CDR2 SMNVEV (reference sequence). The CDR3 is 14 residues long. The V end was cut by 4 bases, the J end by 2 bases, with 11 bases between. PCR amplification relied on 60 Vbeta primers (plus 13 Jbeta primers). Profiled with immunoSEQ multiplex PCR; TCRdb holds only in-frame clones, not every one. The data show 120,000 or so clones, with roughly 71% seen just once and roughly 6.3% held by the top ten. Regarding this clone: Its antigen is currently unknown.

The source is a woman aged 45-59 years in good health and CMV-seropositive. The sample taken for sequencing was PBMCs. The rearrangement uses TRBV27 and TRBJ2-5; D possibly corresponds to TRBD1 (5 bases). The DNA for the CDR3 is TGTGCCAGCAGTTCCTGGGCAGGGCAAGAGACCCAGTACTTC. It encodes CASSSWAGQETQYF.